Detailed here is one T cell receptor (beta chain). The CDR3 contains 16 residues. V lost 4 bases to trimming and J lost 0 bases; unmatched junction nucleotides: 8. Germline V gene lookup returns CDR1 SGHRS and CDR2 YFSETQ. This entry is derived from a study of blood T cell repertoires in COVID-19. Whole-study context: From the United States, Italy and Spain came samples of acute and convalescent COVID-19.

Authors' analysis steps: Nucleated cell counts were estimated from reference gene primer amplification. The method was immunoSEQ multiplex PCR; TCRdb's version includes in-frame clones alone and lacks a portion of them. Clone size and V and J calls were adopted from that table, with D and trimming inferred from the DNA. The sample shows over 150,000 clones, about 80% of them seen only once. Recruits, aged roughly 18 to 100 years, lived in under 25 US areas. This TCR was sampled from a man in his forties who had recovered from COVID-19. The sequencing sample was made of PBMCs or T cells enriched from blood (not recorded which). The J gene is TRBJ1-1, the V gene TRBV5-1, with 8 nucleotides matching TRBD1. In nucleotides, the CDR3 is TGCGCCAGCAGCGATGGACAGGGAGGCATGAACACTGAAGCTTTCTTT. Protein: CASSDGQGGMNTEAFF.